This T cell receptor (beta chain) was documented in a study of blood T cells in healthy people across ages. The second PCR ran about 6 to 11 cycles with a sample-barcoded 5' primer and J-beta primers. With 12 random nucleotides, a template-switch adaptor tagged each individual cDNA molecule. TCRdb re-derived calls from the 5' RACE reads in MiXCR, one entry per CDR3 protein. The table shows over 500,000 distinct CDR3 sequences, with around 52% occurring only once. The TCR comes from an elderly woman in good health. Sequencing was performed on blood.

CDR3 bases: TGTGCCAGCAACGGGGGGGGTAGCGGGGGTTTGGATGAGCAGTTCTTC. This gives the protein CASNGGGSGGLDEQFF. The rearrangement joins TRBV12-3 or TRBV12-4 to TRBJ2-1; 9 bases are shared with TRBD2. CDR3 length: 16 amino acids. The V gene end was trimmed by 7 bases and the J gene end by 8 bases; junction bases not matched to a gene: 15.